The 10 T cell receptor beta chains in this list originate from one sample, sequenced in a study of ipilimumab plus nivolumab after autologous stem cell transplantation. Data came from immunoSEQ multiplex PCR; TCRdb stores just in-frame clones and leaves some out. Of 20,000 to 25,000 clones listed, roughly 80% are singletons. Specimen: PBMCs, collected in a trial of ipilimumab plus nivolumab as post-transplant consolidation. These receptors all stem from a male donor with diffuse large B-cell lymphoma.

The chain recombines TRBV7-8 with TRBJ1-1; D is perhaps TRBD1 (6 bases). V was shortened by 4 bases and J by 3 bases, with 18 bases between the two germline ends. Germline-derived CDR1 and CDR2 are SGHVS and FQNEAQ. The CDR3 contains 16 residues. CDR3 sequence: CASSSDPQGGYTEAFF. The CDR3 nucleotides are TGTGCCAGCAGCTCAGATCCTCAAGGGGGATACACTGAAGCTTTCTTT.

Ten or more counts support this clone. The chain is built from TRBV15 and TRBJ2-7; D ambiguous. Trimming shortened V by 5 bases and J by 0 bases, and 8 bases separated the two germline ends. The CDR3 consists of 13 residues. Germline CDR1 and CDR2: LNHNV and YYDKDF (reference sequence). CDR3 sequence: CATSDRNSYEQYF. In DNA form, the CDR3 reads TGTGCCACCAGCGACCGAAACTCCTACGAGCAGTACTTC.

Here the CDR3 reads CASSLSGRHSEQYF. The CDR3 nucleotides are TGTGCCAGCAGCCTTAGCGGGAGGCATTCCGAGCAGTACTTC. This chain connects TRBV6-5 to TRBJ2-7; 10 positions agree with TRBD2. This CDR3 comprises 14 residues. Germline CDR1 is MNHEY and CDR2 is SVGAGI. Losses at the gene ends were 6 bases for V and 6 bases for J; bases not matched to a gene: 8.

The chain recombines TRBV6-1 with TRBJ1-5, with a possible D match to TRBD1 (6 bases). Germline V gene sequence: CDR1 MNHNS, CDR2 SASEGT. This CDR3 comprises 15 residues. The germline V and J ends were trimmed by 3 bases and 4 bases, with 13 bases remaining between them. CDR3: CASSDRGGENQPQHF. CDR3 sequence (DNA): TGTGCCAGCAGTGATAGGGGGGGGGAGAATCAGCCCCAGCATTTT.

The rearrangement uses TRBV11-3 and TRBJ2-2; a possible D gene is TRBD1 (6 bases). Trimming left V 1 base short and J 6 bases short, with 9 bases between. CDR1 is SGHNT and CDR2 is YENEEA in the germline V gene. The CDR3 is 14 residues long. CDR3 sequence (DNA): TGTGCCAGCAGCTTAGTTCAGGGGTCCGGGGAGCTGTTTTTT. It translates to CASSLVQGSGELFF. Using reference TRBV11-3 and TRBJ2-2 for the parts outside the CDR3, the full variable domain is EAGVVQSPRYKIIEKKQPVAFWCNPISGHNTLYWYLQNLGQGPELLIRYENEEAVDDSQLPKDRFSAERLKGVDSTLKIQPAELGDSAVYLCASSLVQGSGELFFGEGSRLTVL.

The rearrangement uses TRBV11-2 and TRBJ1-2; D not resolved. Germline-derived CDR1 and CDR2 are SGHAT and FQNNGV. The CDR3 has 13 amino acids. V shed 2 bases and J shed 4 bases, with 8 bases lying between them. As DNA, the CDR3 is TGTGCCAGCAGCTTAAATAGGGCCTATGGCTACACCTTC. It encodes CASSLNRAYGYTF.

This rearrangement joins TRBV5-1 to TRBJ2-6; no clear D gene. Germline lookup yields CDR1 SGHRS and CDR2 YFSETQ. V was shortened by 5 bases and J by 2 bases, with 5 bases between the two germline ends. The CDR3 is made up of 13 amino acids. CDR3 sequence: CASRDPGANVLTF. The CDR3 DNA reads TGCGCCAGCAGAGACCCTGGGGCCAACGTCCTGACTTTC.

This clone was seen a few times. This chain uses TRBV4-1 with TRBJ1-1; 7 nucleotides match TRBD1. Per germline, CDR1 MGHRA and CDR2 YSYEKL. The J segment lost 4 bases and the V segment lost 3 bases, leaving 2 bases of the junction unmatched. This CDR3 has 13 residues. CDR3 coding DNA: TGCGCCAGCAGCCATGACAGGGTCACTGAAGCTTTCTTT. Encoded protein: CASSHDRVTEAFF.

This clone was detected a few times. This chain connects TRBV5-4 to TRBJ1-2; a weak D match, TRBD1 (5 bases). The ends were cut back, 1 base at V and 3 bases at J, with 7 bases in the middle. The germline CDR1 and CDR2 sequences are SGHNT and YYREEE (reference sequence). The CDR3 has 13 amino acids. CDR3 loop: CASSLTGDYGYTF. DNA for the CDR3: TGTGCCAGCAGCTTGACAGGAGACTATGGCTACACCTTC.

The CDR3 nucleotides are TGTGCCAGCAGTGCACAGGGAAATGAGCAGTTCTTC. It specifies CASSAQGNEQFF. The genes are TRBV2 and TRBJ2-1; perhaps TRBD1 as D (6 bases). From germline, CDR1 is SNHLY and CDR2 FYNNEI. CDR3 length equals 12 residues. Between the trimmed V and J ends, which lost 4 bases and 7 bases, there was a span of 8 bases.